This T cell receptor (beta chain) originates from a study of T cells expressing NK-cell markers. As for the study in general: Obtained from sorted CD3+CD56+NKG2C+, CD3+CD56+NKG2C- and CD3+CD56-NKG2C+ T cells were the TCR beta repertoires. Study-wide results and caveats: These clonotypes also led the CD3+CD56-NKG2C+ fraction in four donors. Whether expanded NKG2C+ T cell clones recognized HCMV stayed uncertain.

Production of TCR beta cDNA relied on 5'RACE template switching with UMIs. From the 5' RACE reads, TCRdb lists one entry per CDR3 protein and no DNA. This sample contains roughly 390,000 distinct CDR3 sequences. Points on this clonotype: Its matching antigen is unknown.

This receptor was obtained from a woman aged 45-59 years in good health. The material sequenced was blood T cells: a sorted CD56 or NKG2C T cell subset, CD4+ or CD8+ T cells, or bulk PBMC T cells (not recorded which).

The CDR3 region is CASSPQSGGPTDTQYF. The chain couples TRBV7-9 to TRBJ2-3; TCRdb's assignment of TRBD2 cannot be checked, as there is no DNA. The CDR3 is 16 residues long. Germline V gives CDR1 SEHNR, CDR2 FQNEAQ (reference sequence).